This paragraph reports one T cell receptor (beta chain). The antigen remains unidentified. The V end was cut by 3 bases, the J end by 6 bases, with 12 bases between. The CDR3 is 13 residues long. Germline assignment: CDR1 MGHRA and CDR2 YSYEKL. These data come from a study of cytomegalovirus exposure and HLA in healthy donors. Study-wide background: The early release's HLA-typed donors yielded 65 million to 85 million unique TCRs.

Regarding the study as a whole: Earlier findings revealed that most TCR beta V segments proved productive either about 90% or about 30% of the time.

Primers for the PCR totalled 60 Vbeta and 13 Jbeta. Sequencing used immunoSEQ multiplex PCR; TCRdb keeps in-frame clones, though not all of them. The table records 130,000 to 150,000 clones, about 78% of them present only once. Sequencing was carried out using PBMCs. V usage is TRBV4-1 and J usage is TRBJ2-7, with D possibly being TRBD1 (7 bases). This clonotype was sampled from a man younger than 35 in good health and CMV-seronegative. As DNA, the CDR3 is TGCGCCAGCAGCCAGAACAGGGGAGGCGAGCAGTACTTC. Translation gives CASSQNRGGEQYF.